This paragraph reports one TCR beta chain. Its cognate antigen has yet to be identified. Per-nucleotide qualities are absent, and no much larger clonotype sits a single base away. Each collaborating institution followed its own protocols to collect whole blood in K2EDTA tubes. Collaborator samples were shipped for TCRbeta analysis as frozen whole blood, isolated PBMCs, or DNA extracted from either sample type. The sample belongs to a study of blood T cell repertoires in COVID-19 (dated by TCRdb to between 2020 and 2021). For the wider study: Samples from collaborators originated in the United States, Italy and Spain and spanned both the acute and convalescent phases of COVID-19. Where HLA class I and class II types were available, the types were taken from metadata supplied by the sample provider, not from assay-based typing. A de-identified subject ID, COVID-19 status, age in years and sex were almost always included in the sample metadata. Subjects who had been exposed to COVID-19, were actively infected with it, or had recovered from it provided the deeply sampled blood TCRbeta repertoires that made up the dataset. The samples were drawn from two sources: the first 160 participants of the ongoing ImmuneRACE study, and 1,254 subjects contributed by 6 global collaborators. The repertoires were made available in a free public database intended to serve as a resource for research on the immune response to SARS-CoV-2. The material from the prospective study consisted of cDNA or gDNA derived from T cells, B-cell-depleted T cells, or PBMCs.

Via the germline V gene, CDR1 is SGHRS and CDR2 YFSETQ. The CDR3 goes from the cysteine to the phenylalanine over 14 residues. Left in the record is the CDR3 DNA by itself, 42 bases read in frame from the first base. At the junction V is shortened by 3 bases and J by 2 bases; bases outside the gene matches: 3. The immunoSEQ Assay, a bias-controlled multiplex PCR, was used to amplify TCRbeta CDR3 regions from genomic DNA. As for the authors' bioinformatics: Within the assay, amplification of reference gene primers was used to estimate how many nucleated cells each sample contained. Sequence reads were collapsed and filtered to measure the absolute abundance of every unique TCRbeta CDR3 rearrangement. For each sample, productive Simpson clonality was calculated by taking the square root of Simpson's diversity index across productive rearrangements. The clones in this table, taken by TCRdb from immuneACCESS, are in-frame only. Not every clone is retained; where verified, under half of the shortfall comes from an unresolved V gene, and the cause of the rest is unknown. The V and J calls and clone size were taken over from that table, and D and trimming were inferred from the DNA. The sample table shows about 78,000 clones, and approximately 90% are seen once. 0.65% to 0.9% of the sample goes to the ten largest clones.

Beyond this particular receptor, the publication reports: The quantity of clinical and demographic metadata differed by source and by participant and was supplied without curation.

This receptor was taken from a woman of 80 years or more with acute or convalescent COVID-19. The specimen sequenced was peripheral blood. The chain links TRBV5-1 with TRBJ1-2, with 8 central nucleotides matching TRBD1. In nucleotide form, the sequence is TGCGCCAGCAGCTCGGGACAGGCAAACTATGGCTACACCTTC. Protein translation: CASSSGQANYGYTF.